This T cell receptor (beta chain) stems from a study of cytomegalovirus exposure and HLA in healthy donors. Overall study: Earlier, 150 million to 200 million T cells were analyzed, and about 100 million unique TCR beta sequences were found among them. Study-level findings and limits: Among donors in an Asian-associated ancestry cluster, a later analysis reportedly found fewer N-insertions than the roughly 670-donor mean.

Amplification used 60 Vbeta primers and 13 Jbeta primers. The method was immunoSEQ multiplex PCR; TCRdb's version includes in-frame clones alone and lacks a portion of them. Its clone listing holds fewer than 150,000 clones. The CDR3 runs to 14 residues. Germline lookup yields CDR1 SEHNR and CDR2 FQNEAQ (reference sequence). Trimming took 6 bases from V and 1 from J, leaving 12 bases between them. Note on this clone: What it binds is not known.

The donors comprised healthy bone marrow donors. V usage is TRBV7-9 and J usage is TRBJ2-5; a weak D match, TRBD1 (5 bases). The sequence came from a woman aged 55-69 years in good health and CMV-seronegative. The sample taken for sequencing was PBMCs. CDR3 nucleotides: TGTGCCAGCAGTCCGGACACCTCCCAAGAGACCCAGTACTTC. Translated, it gives CASSPDTSQETQYF.